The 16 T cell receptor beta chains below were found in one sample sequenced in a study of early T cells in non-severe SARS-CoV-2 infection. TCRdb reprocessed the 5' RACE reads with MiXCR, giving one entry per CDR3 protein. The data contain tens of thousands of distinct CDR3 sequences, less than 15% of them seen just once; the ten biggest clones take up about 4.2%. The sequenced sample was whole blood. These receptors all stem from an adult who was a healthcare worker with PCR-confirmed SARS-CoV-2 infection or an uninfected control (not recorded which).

The CDR3 sequence is CSGGTGPYNEQFF. CDR3 bases: TGCAGCGGCGGGACAGGGCCGTACAATGAGCAGTTCTTC. The chain links TRBV29-1 to TRBJ2-1; 9 nucleotides line up with TRBD1. The V gene's germline CDR1 is SQVTM and CDR2 ANQGSEA. The J segment lost 4 bases and the V segment lost 7 bases, leaving 5 bases of the junction unmatched. CDR3 size: 13 residues.

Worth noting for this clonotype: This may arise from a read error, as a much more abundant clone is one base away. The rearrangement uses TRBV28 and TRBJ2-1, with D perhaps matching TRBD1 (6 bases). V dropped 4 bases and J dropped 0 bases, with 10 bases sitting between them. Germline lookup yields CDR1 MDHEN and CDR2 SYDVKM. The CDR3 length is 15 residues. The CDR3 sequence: CASSSRQVSYNEQFF. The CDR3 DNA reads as TGTGCCAGCAGTTCCAGACAGGTCTCCTACAATGAGCAGTTCTTC.

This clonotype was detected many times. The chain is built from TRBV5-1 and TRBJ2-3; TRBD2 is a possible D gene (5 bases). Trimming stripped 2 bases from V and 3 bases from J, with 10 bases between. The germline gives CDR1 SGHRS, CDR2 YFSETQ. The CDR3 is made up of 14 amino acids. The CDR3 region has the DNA TGCGCCAGCAGCTTCGGCGGGCGAACAGATACGCAGTATTTT. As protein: CASSFGGRTDTQYF.

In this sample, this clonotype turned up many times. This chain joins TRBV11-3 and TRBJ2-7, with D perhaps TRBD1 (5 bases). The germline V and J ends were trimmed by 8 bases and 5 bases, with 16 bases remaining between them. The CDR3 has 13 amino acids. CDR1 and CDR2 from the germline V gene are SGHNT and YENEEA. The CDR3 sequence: CASQSGQGDEQYF. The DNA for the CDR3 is TGTGCCAGCCAATCTGGACAAGGCGACGAGCAGTACTTC.

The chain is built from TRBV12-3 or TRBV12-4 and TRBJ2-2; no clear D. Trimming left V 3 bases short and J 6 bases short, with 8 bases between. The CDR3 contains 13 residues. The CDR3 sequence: CASSLDWAGELFF. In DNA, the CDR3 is TGTGCCAGCAGTTTGGATTGGGCCGGGGAGCTGTTTTTT.

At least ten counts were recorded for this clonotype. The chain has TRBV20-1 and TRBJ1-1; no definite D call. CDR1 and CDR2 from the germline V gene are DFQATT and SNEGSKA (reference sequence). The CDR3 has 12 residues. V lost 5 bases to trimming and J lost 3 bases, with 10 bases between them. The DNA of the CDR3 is TGCAGTGCTTTACTGGTCGACACTGAAGCTTTCTTT. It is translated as CSALLVDTEAFF.

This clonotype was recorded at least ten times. The CDR3 DNA reads as TGTGCCAGCAGCCCGACAGACTCTGGCAATCAGCCCCAGCATTTT. Its translation: CASSPTDSGNQPQHF. This chain joins TRBV7-9 and TRBJ1-5, with D perhaps matching TRBD1 (5 bases). The CDR3 contains 15 residues. V lost 5 bases and J lost 2, with 13 bases in between. Germline-derived CDR1 and CDR2 are SEHNR and FQNEAQ (reference sequence).

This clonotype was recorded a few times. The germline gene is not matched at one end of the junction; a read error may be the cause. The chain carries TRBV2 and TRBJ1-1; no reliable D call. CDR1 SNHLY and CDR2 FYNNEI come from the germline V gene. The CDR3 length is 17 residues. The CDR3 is CASSERRTPGPNTEAFF. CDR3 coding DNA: TGTGCCAGCAGCGAGAGGCGCACACCGGGCCCGAACACTGAAGCCTTCTTT.

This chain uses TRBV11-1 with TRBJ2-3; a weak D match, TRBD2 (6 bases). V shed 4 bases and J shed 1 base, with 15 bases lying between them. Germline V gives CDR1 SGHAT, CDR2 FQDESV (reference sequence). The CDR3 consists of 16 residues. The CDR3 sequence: CASSYEAGFGTDTQYF. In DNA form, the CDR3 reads TGTGCCAGCAGCTACGAGGCGGGGTTTGGCACAGATACGCAGTATTTT.

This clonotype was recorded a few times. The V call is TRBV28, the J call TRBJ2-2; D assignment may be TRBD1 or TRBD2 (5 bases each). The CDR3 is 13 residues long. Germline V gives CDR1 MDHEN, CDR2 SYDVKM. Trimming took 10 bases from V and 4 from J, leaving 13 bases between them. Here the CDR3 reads CATKWDGTGELFF. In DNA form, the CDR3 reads TGTGCCACCAAGTGGGACGGCACCGGGGAGCTGTTTTTT.

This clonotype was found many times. CDR3 protein: CASSPPSGAYNEQFF. As DNA, the CDR3 is TGTGCCAGCAGTCCTCCTAGCGGGGCCTACAATGAGCAGTTCTTC. The chain is built from TRBV5-4 and TRBJ2-1; 9 bases map to TRBD2. J gave up 2 bases and V 5 bases, and 5 bases lay outside the gene matches. Germline V lookup: CDR1 SGHNT, CDR2 YYREEE (reference sequence). The CDR3 contains 15 residues.

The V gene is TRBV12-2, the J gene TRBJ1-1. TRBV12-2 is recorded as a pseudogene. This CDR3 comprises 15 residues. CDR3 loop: CASRLDGKVNTEAFF. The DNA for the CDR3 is TGTGCAAGTCGCTTGGACGGTAAGGTGAACACTGAAGCTTTCTTT.

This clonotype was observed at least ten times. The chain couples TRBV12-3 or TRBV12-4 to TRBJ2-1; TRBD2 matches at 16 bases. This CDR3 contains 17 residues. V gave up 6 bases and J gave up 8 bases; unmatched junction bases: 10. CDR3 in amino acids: CASSRTGTSGRVDEQFF. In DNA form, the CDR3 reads TGTGCCAGCAGCCGGACGGGGACTAGCGGGAGGGTCGATGAGCAGTTCTTC.

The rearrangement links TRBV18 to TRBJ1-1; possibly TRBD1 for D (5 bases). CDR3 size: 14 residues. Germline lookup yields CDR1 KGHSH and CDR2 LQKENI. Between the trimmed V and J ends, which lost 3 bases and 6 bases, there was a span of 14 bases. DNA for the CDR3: TGTGCCAGCTCACCGCAGGGCTGGGGAGCTGAAGCTTTCTTT. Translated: CASSPQGWGAEAFF.

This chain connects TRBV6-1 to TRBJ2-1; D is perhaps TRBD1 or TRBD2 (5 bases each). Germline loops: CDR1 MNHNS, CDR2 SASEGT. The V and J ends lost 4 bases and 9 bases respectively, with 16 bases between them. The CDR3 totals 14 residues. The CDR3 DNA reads TGTGCCAGCAGTGTGAATATCTTGGGACGTGAGCAGTTCTTC. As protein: CASSVNILGREQFF.

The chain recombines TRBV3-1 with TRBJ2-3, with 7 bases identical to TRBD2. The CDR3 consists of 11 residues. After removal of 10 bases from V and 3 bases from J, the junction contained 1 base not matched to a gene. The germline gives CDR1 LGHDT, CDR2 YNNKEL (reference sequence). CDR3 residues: CATGRTDTQYF. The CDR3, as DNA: TGTGCCACCGGGAGGACAGATACGCAGTATTTT.